The 23 T cell receptor beta chains in this list originate from one sample, sequenced in a study of T-cell memory formation after mild COVID-19. TCRdb used MiXCR to reprocess the 5' RACE reads, holding one entry per CDR3 protein. The sample yields 85,000 to 130,000 distinct CDR3 sequences, approximately 17% seen once. The specimen sequenced was PBMCs or a T cell subset sorted from them (not recorded which). The receptors were sampled from an adult woman who had mild COVID-19 (a few samples of this study predate the infection). Cell type and time point are not known.

This clonotype showed up just a few times. This chain connects TRBV12-3 or TRBV12-4 to TRBJ2-7; D tentatively fits TRBD1 or TRBD2 (5 bases each). The CDR3 is made up of 12 amino acids. V dropped 6 bases and J dropped 6 bases, with 12 bases sitting between them. CDR3 nucleotides: TGTGCCAGCAGCTGGGACCTTTCCGAGCAGTACTTC. It yields the protein CASSWDLSEQYF.

The rearrangement links TRBV6-6 to TRBJ2-1; D is ambiguous. From germline, CDR1 is MNHNY and CDR2 SVGAGI (reference sequence). The CDR3 consists of 13 residues. V lost 6 bases and J 5 bases, leaving 11 bases between the germline ends. Here the CDR3 reads CASSQDENNEQFF. The CDR3 bases are TGTGCCAGCAGCCAGGACGAGAACAATGAGCAGTTCTTC.

The CDR3 here is CASSLGPGQGVTYEQYF. CDR3 in DNA: TGCGCCAGCAGCTTGGGGCCGGGACAGGGGGTAACCTACGAGCAGTACTTC. This rearrangement joins TRBV5-1 to TRBJ2-7; 11 positions match TRBD1. CDR3 length: 17 residues. V lost 0 bases, J lost 2 bases, and 7 bases stayed unmatched. Germline V gene data show CDR1 as SGHRS and CDR2 as YFSETQ.

This clonotype was observed a handful of times. This chain connects TRBV24-1 to TRBJ2-2; D possibly corresponds to TRBD1 (6 bases). Germline V CDR1 and CDR2: KGHDR, SFDVKD. The CDR3 sequence is 15 residues long. Trimming took off 3 bases at V and 1 base at J, with 8 bases between the two ends. The CDR3 reads CATSDPGENTGELFF. The CDR3 nucleotides are TGTGCCACCAGTGATCCAGGGGAGAACACCGGGGAGCTGTTTTTT.

The chain links TRBV6-6 to TRBJ1-5; TRBD1 aligns across 12 bases. The V gene's germline CDR1 is MNHNY and CDR2 SVGAGI (reference sequence). This CDR3 has 14 residues. After removal of 8 bases from V and 7 bases from J, the junction contained 6 bases not matched to a gene. For the CDR3, the DNA is TGTGCCAGCGCGGGGACAGGGGGCCAACAGCCCCAGCATTTT. This encodes CASAGTGGQQPQHF.

This clonotype was recorded a few times. The CDR3 loop is CASRVRDASSYNSPLHF. Written as DNA, the CDR3 is TGTGCCAGCAGGGTCCGGGACGCCAGCTCCTATAATTCACCCCTCCACTTT. The rearrangement joins TRBV7-2 to TRBJ1-6, with D possibly TRBD1 on 5 matching bases. Deletions cut 6 bases from V and 0 bases from J, with 15 bases between. This CDR3 contains 17 residues. From germline, CDR1 is SGHTA and CDR2 FQGNSA.

This clonotype has a handful of counts. This chain links TRBV11-3 with TRBJ2-3; a weak D match, TRBD1 (6 bases). The CDR3 extends over 15 amino acids. Germline V gives CDR1 SGHNT, CDR2 YENEEA. Between the trimmed V and J ends, which lost 4 bases and 1 base, there was a span of 12 bases. CDR3 sequence reads: CASSYRDRRTDTQYF. The CDR3 DNA is TGTGCCAGCAGCTACAGGGATAGGCGCACAGATACGCAGTATTTT.

This clonotype was counted only a few times. The chain links TRBV19 to TRBJ2-7; 9 nucleotides match TRBD1. This CDR3 region has 17 residues. J gave up 0 bases and V 5 bases, and 11 bases lay outside the gene matches. The germline V gene encodes CDR1 LNHDA and CDR2 SQIVND (reference sequence). CDR3 sequence (DNA): TGTGCCAGTAGTCGCAACTCTCCGGGACAGGGCTCCTACGAGCAGTACTTC. Protein sequence: CASSRNSPGQGSYEQYF. Based on the CDR3 plus reference TRBV19 and TRBJ2-7, the full variable domain is DGGITQSPKYLFRKEGQNVTLSCEQNLNHDAMYWYRQDPGQGLRLIYYSQIVNDFQKGDIAEGYSVSREKKESFPLTVTSAQKNPTAFYLCASSRNSPGQGSYEQYFGPGTRLTVT.

This clonotype showed up just a few times. The chain is built from TRBV4-1 and TRBJ2-5, with a weak D call TRBD1 (6 bases). The CDR3 runs 15 residues. Germline V gene sequence: CDR1 MGHRA, CDR2 YSYEKL. V was trimmed by 5 bases and J by 4 bases, leaving 17 bases between them. CDR3 coding DNA: TGCGCCAGCAGCTACACAGGGTCCTCGAGAGAGACCCAGTACTTC. It yields the protein CASSYTGSSRETQYF.

This clonotype has only a few counts. The CDR3 loop is CASSFPGHTEAFF. The CDR3 coding sequence is TGTGCCAGCAGTTTCCCGGGGCACACTGAAGCTTTCTTT. J is TRBJ1-1 and V is TRBV12-3 or TRBV12-4; D may be TRBD1 (5 bases). This CDR3 contains 13 residues. V lost 3 bases to trimming and J lost 3 bases, with 8 bases between them.

This clonotype was seen repeatedly, ten times or more. V and J are TRBV7-9 and TRBJ2-7; D is undetermined. CDR1 SEHNR and CDR2 FQNEAQ come from the germline V gene (reference sequence). The CDR3 contains 15 residues. V was clipped by 4 bases and J by 5 bases, with 18 bases between them. The CDR3 region is CASSSLDGRHNEQYF. DNA for the CDR3: TGTGCCAGCAGCTCCCTGGACGGCCGTCACAACGAGCAGTACTTC.

This clonotype was picked up a small number of times. V is TRBV29-1 and J is TRBJ2-3; D may be TRBD1 (6 bases). The V end was cut by 7 bases, the J end by 5 bases, with 13 bases between. Looked up from germline, CDR1 is SQVTM and CDR2 is ANQGSEA. This CDR3 is built from 12 residues. This CDR3 reads CSAPIRGDTQYF. As DNA, the CDR3 is TGCAGCGCCCCAATCAGGGGAGATACGCAGTATTTT.

The rearrangement uses TRBV19 and TRBJ2-3, with 7 bases that match TRBD2. Trimming took 6 bases from V and 0 from J; bases not matched to a gene: 6. The CDR3 is made up of 15 amino acids. The germline CDR1 and CDR2 sequences are LNHDA and SQIVND (reference sequence). CDR3 coding DNA: TGTGCCAGTAGCACGGGGGGTAGAAGCACAGATACGCAGTATTTT. Translated, it gives CASSTGGRSTDTQYF.

This clonotype has a handful of counts. V gene TRBV7-8 combines with J gene TRBJ2-4; weak D call: TRBD1 (6 bases). There are 15 residues in the CDR3. Trimming left V 1 base short and J 3 bases short, with 10 bases between. CDR1 and CDR2 (germline): SGHVS, FQNEAQ. The CDR3 DNA sequence: TGTGCCAGCAGCTTAGGAGCAGGGGACAAAAACATTCAGTACTTC. This translates into CASSLGAGDKNIQYF.

The chain is built from TRBV6-2 or TRBV6-3 and TRBJ2-4; D not resolved. Germline CDR1 is MNHEY and CDR2 is SVGEGT. The CDR3 consists of 11 residues. Trimming removed 5 bases at V and 13 bases at J, with 12 bases between. DNA for the CDR3: TGTGCCAGCAGTCCCTCCACCCGACAGTACTTC. As protein: CASSPSTRQYF.

The rearrangement links TRBV5-1 to TRBJ2-7, with D uncertain. The ends were cut back, 2 bases at V and 5 bases at J, with 14 bases in the middle. This CDR3 comprises 14 residues. Germline V lookup: CDR1 SGHRS, CDR2 YFSETQ. The chain's CDR3 is CASSLLGGRDEQYF. CDR3 nucleotides: TGCGCCAGCAGCTTATTGGGCGGTCGGGACGAGCAGTACTTC.

This clonotype showed up many times. The V and J genes are TRBV4-1 and TRBJ2-3, with a possible D match to TRBD1 (6 bases). Germline V gives CDR1 MGHRA, CDR2 YSYEKL. Trimming shortened V by 4 bases and J by 6 bases, and 14 bases separated the two germline ends. CDR3 length: 14 residues. CDR3 nucleotide sequence: TGCGCCAGCAGCCTTGGACAGAACACGGATACGCAGTATTTT. This codes for CASSLGQNTDTQYF.

This clonotype was seen repeatedly, ten times or more. This rearrangement joins TRBV7-2 to TRBJ2-7; the match to TRBD1 covers 7 bases. Germline CDR1 is SGHTA and CDR2 is FQGNSA. CDR3 length: 14 amino acids. J was trimmed by 3 bases and V by 3 bases; bases with no gene match: 5. The CDR3, as DNA: TGTGCCAGCAGCTTTGGGGCAGGGGGCTACGAGCAGTACTTC. This sequence encodes CASSFGAGGYEQYF.

The chain links TRBV9 to TRBJ1-2; D is uncertain. The germline CDR1 and CDR2 sequences are SGDLS and YYNGEE. The CDR3 has 15 amino acids. The ends were cut back, 0 bases at V and 2 bases at J, with 11 bases in the middle. The CDR3 region is CASSVAGRGNYGYTF. CDR3 bases: TGTGCCAGCAGCGTAGCGGGCAGAGGCAACTATGGCTACACCTTC.

The chain combines TRBV6-5 with TRBJ2-3, with TRBD2 as a possible D gene (5 bases). Germline-derived CDR1 and CDR2 are MNHEY and SVGAGI. The V gene lost 5 bases and the J gene lost 4 bases, with 13 bases spanning the gap. This CDR3 has 14 residues. The chain's CDR3 is CASSQRATPDTQYF. In DNA form, the CDR3 reads TGTGCCAGCAGTCAGAGGGCTACTCCAGATACGCAGTATTTT.

This clonotype has a handful of counts. V and J are TRBV7-9 and TRBJ2-3; TRBD1 matches 8 bases. CDR1 and CDR2 from the germline V gene are SEHNR and FQNEAQ (reference sequence). CDR3 size: 16 residues. The ends lost 5 bases at V and 5 bases at J; junction bases unmatched: 12. In DNA, the CDR3 is TGTGCCAGCAGCACACCCGGGACAGGCCGAGGAGATACGCAGTATTTT. Its protein product is CASSTPGTGRGDTQYF.

V usage is TRBV4-1 and J usage is TRBJ2-1; 11 positions match TRBD1. The ends lost 8 bases at V and 5 bases at J; junction bases unmatched: 8. The V gene's germline CDR1 is MGHRA and CDR2 YSYEKL. This CDR3 is built from 15 residues. DNA for the CDR3: TGCGCCAGCGGCGAGGGACAGGGGGGACACAATGAGCAGTTCTTC. Encoded protein: CASGEGQGGHNEQFF.

This clonotype was detected only a few times. The chain joins TRBV7-2 to TRBJ2-1; the D is unclear. The CDR3 sequence is 13 residues long. The V and J ends lost 7 bases and 8 bases respectively, with 15 bases between them. Germline V lookup: CDR1 SGHTA, CDR2 FQGNSA. DNA for the CDR3: TGTGCCAGCACTTGGCCCCCGAACGATGAGCAGTTCTTC. It translates to CASTWPPNDEQFF.